This record looks at one TCR beta chain sequence and its context. The source of the sample is a study of blood T cell repertoires in COVID-19. As for the study in general: Material from acute and convalescent COVID-19 was sourced from the United States, Italy and Spain. T cells, B-cell-depleted T cells, or PBMCs supplied cDNA or gDNA.

Seattle-derived patients entered the study during active infection and were followed longitudinally. The V end was cut by 8 bases, the J end by 6 bases, with 13 bases between. Germline-derived CDR1 and CDR2 are MNHEY and SMNVEV (reference sequence). This CDR3 is 13 amino acids long. Generated by immunoSEQ multiplex PCR, the TCRdb table keeps only in-frame clones and is missing some. The sample consists of some 290,000 clones, roughly 90% of them appearing once. The gene calls are TRBV27 and TRBJ2-2, with a possible D match to TRBD2 (6 bases). Input material: peripheral blood. This receptor was obtained from a woman under 40 with COVID-19, enrolled during active disease. CDR3 residues: CASSRLGAGELFF. The DNA of the CDR3 is TGTGCCAGCTCCCGACTAGGGGCCGGGGAGCTGTTTTTT.